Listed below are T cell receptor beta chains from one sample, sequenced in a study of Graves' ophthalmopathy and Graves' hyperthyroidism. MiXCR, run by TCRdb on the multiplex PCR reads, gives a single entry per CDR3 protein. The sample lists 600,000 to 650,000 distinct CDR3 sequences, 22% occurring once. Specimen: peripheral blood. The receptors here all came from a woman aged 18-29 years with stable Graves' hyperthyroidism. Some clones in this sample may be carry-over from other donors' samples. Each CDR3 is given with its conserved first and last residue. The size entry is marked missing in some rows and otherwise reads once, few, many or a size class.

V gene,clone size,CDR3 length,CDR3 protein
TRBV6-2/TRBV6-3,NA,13,CASSPRGPGELFF
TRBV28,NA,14,CASIQRTGSYEQYF
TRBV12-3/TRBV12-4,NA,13,CASSAGTDKEQYF
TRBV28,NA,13,CASRYSGGYEQYF
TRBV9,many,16,CASSENSGQGGNEQYF
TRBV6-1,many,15,CASRPGQGASTEAFF
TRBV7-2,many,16,CASSLVRGAGQSEAFF
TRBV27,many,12,CASRDPSGQQHF
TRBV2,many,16,CASSGTGGGINQPQHF
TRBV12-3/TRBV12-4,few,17,CASSLAQGTVHQETQYF
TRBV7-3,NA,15,CASSPRGGAAGELFF
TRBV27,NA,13,CASSFGTGSGYTF
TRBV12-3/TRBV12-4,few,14,CASTPGPLNYGYTF
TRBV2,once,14,CASSDPGLSWEQYF
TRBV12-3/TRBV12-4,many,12,CASTTQGRGYTF
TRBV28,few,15,CASNLDRVNLYEQYF
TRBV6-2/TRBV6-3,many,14,CASSYGQANYGYTF
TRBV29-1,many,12,CSGGTANTEAFF
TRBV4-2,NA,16,CASSQDGGARYQPQHF
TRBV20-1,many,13,CSARETGRYGYTF
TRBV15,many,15,CATSGGGGQTETQYF
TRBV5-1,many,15,CASRTRTGSPYGYTF
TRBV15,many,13,CATSRTPTTGYTF
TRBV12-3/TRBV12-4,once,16,CASSHKWVSSNQPQHF
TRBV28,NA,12,CASNFGTGELFF
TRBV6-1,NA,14,CASRPDRPPYGYTF
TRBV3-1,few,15,CASSRGVVGNQPQHF
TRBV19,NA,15,CASSPRTSPTGELFF
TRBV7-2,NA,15,CASSLWAGGQETQYF
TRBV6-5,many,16,CASSYPRGQLAETQYF
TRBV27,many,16,CASSFRGTQVSYGYTF
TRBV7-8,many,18,CASSWHLTAAAYQETQYF